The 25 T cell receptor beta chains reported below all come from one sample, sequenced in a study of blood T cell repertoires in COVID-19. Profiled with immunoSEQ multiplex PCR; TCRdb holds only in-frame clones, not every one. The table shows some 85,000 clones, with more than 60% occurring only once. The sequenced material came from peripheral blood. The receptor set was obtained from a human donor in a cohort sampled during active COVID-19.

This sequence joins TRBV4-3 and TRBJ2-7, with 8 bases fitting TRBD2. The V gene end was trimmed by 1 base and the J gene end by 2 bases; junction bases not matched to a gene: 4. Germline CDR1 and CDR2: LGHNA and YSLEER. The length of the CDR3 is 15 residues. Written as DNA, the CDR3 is TGCGCCAGCAGCCAAGTAGCGGGAAACCCCTACGAGCAGTACTTC. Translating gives CASSQVAGNPYEQYF.

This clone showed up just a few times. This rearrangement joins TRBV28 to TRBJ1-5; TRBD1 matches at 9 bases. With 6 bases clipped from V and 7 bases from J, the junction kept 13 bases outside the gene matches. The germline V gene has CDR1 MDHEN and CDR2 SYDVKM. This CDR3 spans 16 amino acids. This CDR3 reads CASSPRGTGSGQPQHF. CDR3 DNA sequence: TGTGCCAGCAGCCCCCGCGGGACAGGGAGCGGGCAGCCCCAGCATTTT.

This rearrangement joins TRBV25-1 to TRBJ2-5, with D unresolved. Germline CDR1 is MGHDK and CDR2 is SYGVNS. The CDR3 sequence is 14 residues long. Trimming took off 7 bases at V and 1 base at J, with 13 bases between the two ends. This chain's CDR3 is CASNRGAPQETQYF. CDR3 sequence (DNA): TGTGCCAGCAATCGAGGAGCGCCCCAAGAGACCCAGTACTTC.

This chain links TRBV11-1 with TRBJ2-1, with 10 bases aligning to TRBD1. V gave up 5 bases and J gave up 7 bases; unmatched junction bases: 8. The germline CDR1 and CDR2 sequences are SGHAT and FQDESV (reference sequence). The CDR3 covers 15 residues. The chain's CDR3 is CASSRRTGGVNEQFF. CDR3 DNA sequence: TGTGCCAGCAGCCGCAGGACAGGGGGGGTAAATGAGCAGTTCTTC.

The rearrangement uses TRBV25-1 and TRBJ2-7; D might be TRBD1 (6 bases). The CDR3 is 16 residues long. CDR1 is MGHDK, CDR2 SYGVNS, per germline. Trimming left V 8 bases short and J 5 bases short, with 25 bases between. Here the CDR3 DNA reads TGTGCCAGCGTTGGGGGCTGGGGTCCGGTTAGCGACGAGCAGTACTTC. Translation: CASVGGWGPVSDEQYF.

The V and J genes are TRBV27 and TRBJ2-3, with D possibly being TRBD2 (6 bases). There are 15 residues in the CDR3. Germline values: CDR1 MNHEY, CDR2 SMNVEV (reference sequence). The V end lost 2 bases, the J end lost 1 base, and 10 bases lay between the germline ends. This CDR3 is CASSLGPSGTDTQYF. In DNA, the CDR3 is TGTGCCAGCAGTTTAGGTCCTAGCGGCACAGATACGCAGTATTTT.

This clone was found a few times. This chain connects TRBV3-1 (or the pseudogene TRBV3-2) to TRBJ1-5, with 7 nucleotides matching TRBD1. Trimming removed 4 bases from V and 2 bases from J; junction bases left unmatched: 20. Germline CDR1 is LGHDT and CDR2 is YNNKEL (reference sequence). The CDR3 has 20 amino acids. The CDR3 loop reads CASSLPLEVAGGLGNQPQHF. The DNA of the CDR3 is TGTGCCAGCAGCCTGCCTCTCGAGGTGGCAGGGGGTCTCGGCAATCAGCCCCAGCATTTT.

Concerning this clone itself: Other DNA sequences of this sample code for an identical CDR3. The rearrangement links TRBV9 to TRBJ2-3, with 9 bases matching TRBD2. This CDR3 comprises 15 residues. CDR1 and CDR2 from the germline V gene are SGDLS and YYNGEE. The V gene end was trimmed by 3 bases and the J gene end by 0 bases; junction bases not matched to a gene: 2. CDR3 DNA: TGTGCCAGCAGCGCTAGCGGGACTAGCACAGATACGCAGTATTTT. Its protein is CASSASGTSTDTQYF.

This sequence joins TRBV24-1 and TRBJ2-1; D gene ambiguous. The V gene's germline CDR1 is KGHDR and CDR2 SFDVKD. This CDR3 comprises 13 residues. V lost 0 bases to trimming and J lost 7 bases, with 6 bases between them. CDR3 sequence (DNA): TGTGCCACCAGTGATTTGAACAGAAATGAGCAGTTCTTC. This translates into CATSDLNRNEQFF.

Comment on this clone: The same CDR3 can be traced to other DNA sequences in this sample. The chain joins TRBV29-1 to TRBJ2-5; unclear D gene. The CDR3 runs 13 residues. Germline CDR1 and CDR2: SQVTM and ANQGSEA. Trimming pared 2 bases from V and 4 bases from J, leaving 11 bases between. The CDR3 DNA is TGCAGCGTTGAACTTGCCTCCGGAGAGACCCAGTACTTC. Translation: CSVELASGETQYF.

This CDR3 reads CASSPRVAGHIDTQYF. The CDR3 DNA follows: TGTGCCAGCAGCCCCAGGGTAGCGGGCCACATAGATACGCAGTATTTT. The rearrangement links TRBV6-6 to TRBJ2-3; the match to TRBD2 covers 7 bases. CDR1 is MNHNY and CDR2 is SVGAGI in the germline V gene (reference sequence). The CDR3 is 16 amino acids. J was trimmed by 5 bases and V by 6 bases; bases with no gene match: 14.

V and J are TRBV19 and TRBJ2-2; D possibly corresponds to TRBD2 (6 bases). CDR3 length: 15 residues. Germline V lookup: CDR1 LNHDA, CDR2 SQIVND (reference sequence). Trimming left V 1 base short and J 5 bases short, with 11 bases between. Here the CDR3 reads CASSIAPGRTGELFF. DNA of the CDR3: TGTGCCAGTAGTATAGCTCCAGGGAGGACCGGGGAGCTGTTTTTT.

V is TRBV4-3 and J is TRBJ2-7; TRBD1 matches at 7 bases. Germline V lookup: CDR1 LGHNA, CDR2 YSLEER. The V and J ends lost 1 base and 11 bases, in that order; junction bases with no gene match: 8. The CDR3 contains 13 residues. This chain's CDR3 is CASSQGNDRVKYF. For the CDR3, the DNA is TGCGCCAGCAGCCAAGGGAACGACAGGGTGAAGTACTTC.

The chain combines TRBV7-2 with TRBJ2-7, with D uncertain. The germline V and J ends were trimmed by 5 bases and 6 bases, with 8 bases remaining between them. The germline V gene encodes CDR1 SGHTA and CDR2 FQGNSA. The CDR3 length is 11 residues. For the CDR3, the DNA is TGTGCCAGCAGCCGCCCCGGCGAGCAGTACTTC. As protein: CASSRPGEQYF. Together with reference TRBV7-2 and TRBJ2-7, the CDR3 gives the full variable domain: GAGVSQSPSNKVTEKGKDVELRCDPISGHTALYWYRQSLGQGLEFLIYFQGNSAPDKSGLPSDRFSAERTGGSVSTLTIQRTQQEDSAVYLCASSRPGEQYFGPGTRLTVT.

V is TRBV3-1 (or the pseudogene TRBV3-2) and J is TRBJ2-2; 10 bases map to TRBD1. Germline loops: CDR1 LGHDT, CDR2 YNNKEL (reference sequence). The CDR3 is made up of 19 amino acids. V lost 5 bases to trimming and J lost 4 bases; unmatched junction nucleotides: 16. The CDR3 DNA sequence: TGTGCCAGCAGCTCCTTTTTATCCGGGACAGGGGTTAGCACCGGGGAGCTGTTTTTT. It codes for CASSSFLSGTGVSTGELFF.

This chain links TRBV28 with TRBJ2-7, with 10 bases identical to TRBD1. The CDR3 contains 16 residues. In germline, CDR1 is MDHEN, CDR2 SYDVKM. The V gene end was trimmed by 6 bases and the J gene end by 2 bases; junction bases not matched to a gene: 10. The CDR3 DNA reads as TGTGCCAGCAGATCTAAGGGACAGGGGAGGCCCTACGAGCAGTACTTC. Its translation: CASRSKGQGRPYEQYF. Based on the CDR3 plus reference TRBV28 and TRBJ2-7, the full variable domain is DVKVTQSSRYLVKRTGEKVFLECVQDMDHENMFWYRQDPGLGLRLIYFSYDVKMKEKGDIPEGYSVSREKKERFSLILESASTNQTSMYLCASRSKGQGRPYEQYFGPGTRLTVT.

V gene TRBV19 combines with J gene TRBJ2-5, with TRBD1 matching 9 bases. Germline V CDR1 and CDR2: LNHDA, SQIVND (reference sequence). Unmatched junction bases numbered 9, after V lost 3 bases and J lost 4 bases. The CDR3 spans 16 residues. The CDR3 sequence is CASSITGGAPGETQYF. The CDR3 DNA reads TGTGCCAGTAGTATCACAGGGGGCGCCCCGGGAGAGACCCAGTACTTC.

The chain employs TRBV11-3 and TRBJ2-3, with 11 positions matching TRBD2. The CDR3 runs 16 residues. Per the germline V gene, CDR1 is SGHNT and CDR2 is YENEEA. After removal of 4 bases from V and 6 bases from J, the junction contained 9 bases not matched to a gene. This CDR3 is CASSSGLADPGDTQYF. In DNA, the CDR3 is TGTGCCAGCAGCTCGGGACTAGCGGATCCCGGGGATACGCAGTATTTT.

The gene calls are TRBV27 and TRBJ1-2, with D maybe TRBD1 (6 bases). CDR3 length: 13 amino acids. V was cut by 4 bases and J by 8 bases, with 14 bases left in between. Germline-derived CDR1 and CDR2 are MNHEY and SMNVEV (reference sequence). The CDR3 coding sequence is TGTGCCAGCAGTTCGTACAGGGTTTGGGGCTACACCTTC. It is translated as CASSSYRVWGYTF.

CDR3 DNA: TGCGCCAGCAGCCAAATAACAGGGGGAACAGGGGCCAACGTCCTGACTTTC. Encoded protein: CASSQITGGTGANVLTF. This rearrangement joins TRBV5-1 to TRBJ2-6; 8 nucleotides agree with TRBD1. V gave up 4 bases and J gave up 4 bases; unmatched junction bases: 10. The CDR3 has 17 residues. The V gene's germline CDR1 is SGHRS and CDR2 YFSETQ.

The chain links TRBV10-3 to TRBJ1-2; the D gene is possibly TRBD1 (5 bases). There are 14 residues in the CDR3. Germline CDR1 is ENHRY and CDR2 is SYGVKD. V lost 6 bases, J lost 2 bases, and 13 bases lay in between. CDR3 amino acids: CAIRQESTNYGYTF. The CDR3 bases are TGTGCCATCAGACAGGAAAGCACAAACTATGGCTACACCTTC.

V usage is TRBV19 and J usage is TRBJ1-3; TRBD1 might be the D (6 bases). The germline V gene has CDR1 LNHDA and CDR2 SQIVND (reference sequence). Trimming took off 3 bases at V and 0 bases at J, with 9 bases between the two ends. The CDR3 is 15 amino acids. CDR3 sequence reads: CASSISQGSGNTIYF. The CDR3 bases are TGTGCCAGTAGTATCTCACAGGGCTCTGGAAACACCATATATTTT.

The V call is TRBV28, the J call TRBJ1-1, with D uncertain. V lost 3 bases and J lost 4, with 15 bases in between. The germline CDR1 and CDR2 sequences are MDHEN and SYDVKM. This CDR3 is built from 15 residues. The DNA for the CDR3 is TGTGCCAGCAGTTTTCCCCAAAGGAGCAGCACTGAAGCTTTCTTT. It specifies CASSFPQRSSTEAFF. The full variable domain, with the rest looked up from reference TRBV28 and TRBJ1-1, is DVKVTQSSRYLVKRTGEKVFLECVQDMDHENMFWYRQDPGLGLRLIYFSYDVKMKEKGDIPEGYSVSREKKERFSLILESASTNQTSMYLCASSFPQRSSTEAFFGQGTRLTVV.

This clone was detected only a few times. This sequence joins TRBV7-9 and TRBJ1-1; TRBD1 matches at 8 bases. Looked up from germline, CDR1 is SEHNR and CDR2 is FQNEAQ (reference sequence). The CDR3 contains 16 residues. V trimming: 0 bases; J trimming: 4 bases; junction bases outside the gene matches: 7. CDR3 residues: CASSLAQGATGTEAFF. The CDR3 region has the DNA TGTGCCAGCAGCTTAGCCCAGGGGGCCACGGGCACTGAAGCTTTCTTT.

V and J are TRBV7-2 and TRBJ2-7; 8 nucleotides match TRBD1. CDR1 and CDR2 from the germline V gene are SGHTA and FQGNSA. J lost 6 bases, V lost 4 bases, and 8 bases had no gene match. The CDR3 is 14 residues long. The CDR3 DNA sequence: TGTGCCAGCAGCTCACGACAGGGGCTGGGCGAGCAGTACTTC. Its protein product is CASSSRQGLGEQYF.